What follows are 30 T cell receptor beta chains derived from one specimen sequenced in a study of blood T cells in healthy people across ages (dated by TCRdb to 2014 to 2015). The library was produced with 5' RACE. Sequencing relied on an Illumina HiSeq 2500. The second PCR ran for about 7 to 11 cycles and used a J-beta primer mix along with a sample-barcoded 5' primer. TCRdb cleaned the public reads at Q25 with fastp, built clones with MiXCR and kept in-frame beta chains. Rows matching on CDR3 protein sequence are summarized as one entry with the most common DNA and genes. The sample profile shows fewer than 1,200,000 distinct CDR3 sequences; 25% of them were found once. Together, the top ten hold around 0.7% of the sample. This sample was also put to use in a study of T cells of mothers and their children.

The sequenced sample consisted of blood. The receptors shown here come from a girl aged 2-10 years in good health.

The CDR3 sequence is CASSLAADGREQYF. The CDR3 DNA follows: TGCGCCAGCAGCTTGGCCGCGGACGGTCGCGAGCAGTACTTC. The J gene is TRBJ2-7, the V gene TRBV5-1; no firm D call. Trimming removed 0 bases at V and 6 bases at J, with 13 bases between. The CDR3 contains 14 residues. Germline assignment: CDR1 SGHRS and CDR2 YFSETQ.

This clonotype was seen a handful of times. The J gene is TRBJ2-5, the V gene TRBV3-1; 7 positions agree with TRBD2. This CDR3 contains 14 residues. Trimming at V came to 1 base and at J to 6 bases, leaving 5 bases not matched to a gene. CDR1 LGHDT and CDR2 YNNKEL come from the germline V gene (reference sequence). The CDR3 here is CASSQGRGVKTQYF. CDR3 coding DNA: TGTGCCAGCAGCCAAGGCCGGGGGGTAAAGACCCAGTACTTC.

The CDR3, as DNA: TGTGCCAGCACCCAAGGGACGGGGGAGTATTTT. This encodes CASTQGTGEYF. The chain combines TRBV6-1 with TRBJ2-3, with D tentatively TRBD2 (6 bases). Per germline, CDR1 MNHNS and CDR2 SASEGT. Trimming removed 7 bases at V and 13 bases at J, with 15 bases between. The CDR3 runs 11 residues.

The gene calls are TRBV7-8 and TRBJ2-5; TRBD1 agrees at 10 bases. The germline V gene has CDR1 SGHVS and CDR2 FQNEAQ. V lost 5 bases and J lost 4; bases outside the gene matches: 13. This CDR3 spans 17 amino acids. The CDR3 here is CASSVNRRQGAPETQYF. Here the CDR3 DNA reads TGTGCCAGCAGCGTAAACCGAAGACAGGGGGCTCCAGAGACCCAGTACTTC.

This clonotype was observed a handful of times. In nucleotides, the CDR3 is TGTGCCAGCAGCTCCGGCGGGGGGGCCTTAGAGACCCAGTACTTC. Residues: CASSSGGGALETQYF. This chain links TRBV9 with TRBJ2-5; 9 nucleotides line up with TRBD2. Germline CDR1 SGDLS, CDR2 YYNGEE. The CDR3 runs to 15 residues. The J segment lost 4 bases and the V segment lost 4 bases, leaving 8 bases of the junction unmatched.

The chain employs TRBV3-1 and TRBJ2-7, with 9 bases matching TRBD2. In germline, CDR1 is LGHDT, CDR2 YNNKEL (reference sequence). V gave up 8 bases and J gave up 3 bases; unmatched junction bases: 8. This CDR3 has 14 residues. This CDR3 is CASASASGDYEQYF. The DNA of the CDR3 is TGTGCCAGCGCCTCGGCTAGCGGGGACTACGAGCAGTACTTC.

This chain uses TRBV28 with TRBJ2-5; possibly TRBD2 for D (6 bases). V lost 5 bases and J 4 bases, leaving 14 bases between the germline ends. The CDR3 contains 14 residues. Looked up from germline, CDR1 is MDHEN and CDR2 is SYDVKM. The CDR3 sequence: CASSPYGTGETQYF. The CDR3 region has the DNA TGTGCCAGCAGTCCCTATGGGACTGGAGAGACCCAGTACTTC.

This clonotype was observed a handful of times. The chain is built from TRBV11-2 and TRBJ1-1; no clear D gene. The germline CDR1 and CDR2 sequences are SGHAT and FQNNGV. CDR3 length: 13 residues. Trimming left V 4 bases short and J 3 bases short, with 9 bases between. CDR3 loop: CASSSSAYTEAFF. CDR3 in DNA: TGTGCCAGCAGCTCAAGCGCCTACACTGAAGCTTTCTTT.

The rearrangement joins TRBV5-5 to TRBJ2-3; 8 bases fit TRBD1. The germline V gene encodes CDR1 SGHKS and CDR2 YYEKEE (reference sequence). There are 15 residues in the CDR3. The junction had 8 bases not matched to a gene; V was cut back by 3 bases and J by 5 bases. CDR3 sequence reads: CASSSQGASEDTQYF. DNA for the CDR3: TGTGCCAGCAGCTCCCAGGGGGCAAGTGAAGATACGCAGTATTTT. Looking up the rest from reference TRBV5-5 and TRBJ2-3 gives the full variable domain: DAGVTQSPTHLIKTRGQQVTLRCSPISGHKSVSWYQQVLGQGPQFIFQYYEKEERGRGNFPDRFSARQFPNYSSELNVNALLLGDSALYLCASSSQGASEDTQYFGPGTRLTVL.

The J gene is TRBJ2-7, the V gene TRBV9; D is unresolved. The CDR3 runs 13 residues. The ends were cut back, 0 bases at V and 4 bases at J, with 8 bases in the middle. The V gene's germline CDR1 is SGDLS and CDR2 YYNGEE. For the CDR3, the DNA is TGTGCCAGCAGCGTAGGGGCAGATTACGAGCAGTACTTC. Residues: CASSVGADYEQYF. The entire variable domain, with the rest obtained from reference TRBV9 and TRBJ2-7, is as follows: DSGVTQTPKHLITATGQRVTLRCSPRSGDLSVYWYQQSLDQGLQFLIQYYNGEERAKGNILERFSAQQFPDLHSELNLSSLELGDSALYFCASSVGADYEQYFGPGTRLTVT.

The V gene is TRBV7-2, the J gene TRBJ2-7; D is unclear. Trimming cost V 2 bases and J 2 bases, with 10 bases left between them. There are 14 residues in the CDR3. Germline V gene lookup returns CDR1 SGHTA and CDR2 FQGNSA. The CDR3 nucleotides read TGTGCCAGCAGCTTATCCGGACCCCCCTACGAGCAGTACTTC. It is translated as CASSLSGPPYEQYF. Combining the CDR3 with reference TRBV7-2 and TRBJ2-7 gives the whole variable domain GAGVSQSPSNKVTEKGKDVELRCDPISGHTALYWYRQSLGQGLEFLIYFQGNSAPDKSGLPSDRFSAERTGGSVSTLTIQRTQQEDSAVYLCASSLSGPPYEQYFGPGTRLTVT.

In its sample, this clonotype was seen many times. The chain joins TRBV5-1 to TRBJ2-5; 7 bases agree with TRBD2. CDR3 length: 15 residues. V lost 4 bases and J lost 1; bases outside the gene matches: 7. From germline, CDR1 is SGHRS and CDR2 YFSETQ. DNA of the CDR3: TGCGCCAGCAGCCCGGGACTATCGGGCCAAGAGACCCAGTACTTC. Translation gives CASSPGLSGQETQYF. Full variable domain (missing parts from reference TRBV5-1 and TRBJ2-5): KAGVTQTPRYLIKTRGQQVTLSCSPISGHRSVSWYQQTPGQGLQFLFEYFSETQRNKGNFPGRFSGRQFSNSRSEMNVSTLELGDSALYLCASSPGLSGQETQYFGPGTRLLVL.

This clonotype has a handful of counts. The V gene is TRBV10-3, the J gene TRBJ2-3; D could derive from TRBD1 or TRBD2 (5 bases each). From germline, CDR1 is ENHRY and CDR2 SYGVKD. Trimming removed 8 bases from V and 0 bases from J, with 6 bases in between. This CDR3 contains 12 residues. The CDR3 coding sequence is TGTGCCATCGGGGACAGCACAGATACGCAGTATTTT. It encodes CAIGDSTDTQYF.

The V call is TRBV7-6, the J call TRBJ2-3; the D call may be TRBD1 or TRBD2 (5 bases each). Looked up from germline, CDR1 is SGHVS and CDR2 is FNYEAQ. The CDR3 consists of 18 residues. Deletions cut 2 bases from V and 4 bases from J, with 22 bases between. CDR3 amino acids: CASSLRSGGKKLSDTQYF. The DNA of the CDR3 is TGTGCCAGCAGCTTAAGGAGTGGGGGTAAGAAGCTATCAGATACGCAGTATTTT.

This clonotype occurred a few times. J is TRBJ2-5 and V is TRBV12-5, with D perhaps TRBD2 (6 bases). Germline values: CDR1 LGHNT, CDR2 FRNRAP. Trimming cost V 2 bases and J 5 bases, with 9 bases left between them. The CDR3 length is 13 residues. The CDR3 loop is CASGLPGVETQYF. Written as DNA, the CDR3 is TGTGCTAGTGGTTTGCCGGGGGTGGAGACCCAGTACTTC.

In its sample, this clonotype was seen a few times. The CDR3 sequence: CASSSSNPPQGYNEQFF. Here the CDR3 DNA reads TGTGCCAGCAGTTCCTCAAACCCCCCACAGGGATACAATGAGCAGTTCTTC. This rearrangement joins TRBV28 to TRBJ2-1, with TRBD1 as a possible D gene (6 bases). Trimming removed 4 bases at V and 4 bases at J, with 20 bases between. Germline V gene data show CDR1 as MDHEN and CDR2 as SYDVKM. This CDR3 region has 17 residues.

The chain has TRBV9 and TRBJ2-7, with 7 bases lining up with TRBD2. The germline gives CDR1 SGDLS, CDR2 YYNGEE. Trimming at V came to 0 bases and at J to 2 bases, leaving 2 bases not matched to a gene. The CDR3 is 14 amino acids. CDR3 residues: CASSVEAGAYEQYF. The CDR3, as DNA: TGTGCCAGCAGCGTAGAGGCGGGAGCCTACGAGCAGTACTTC.

V and J are TRBV29-1 and TRBJ2-5; 11 bases line up with TRBD1. The germline V gene has CDR1 SQVTM and CDR2 ANQGSEA. The CDR3 covers 14 residues. V dropped 7 bases and J dropped 5; count of bases not matched to a gene: 9. The CDR3 DNA reads as TGCAGCGCCTACGGACAGGGGGCGCGGGAGACCCAGTACTTC. Its protein product is CSAYGQGARETQYF.

As regards this clonotype: The junction departs from the called germline gene at one end, perhaps through a read error. This rearrangement joins TRBV20-1 to TRBJ2-7; the D gene could be TRBD1 or TRBD2 (5 bases each). The CDR3 has 14 residues. The germline CDR1 and CDR2 sequences are DFQATT and SNEGSKA (reference sequence). The CDR3 DNA is TGTCTACCTAGGGGAGCCCAACAACCCTACGAGCAGTACTTC. Its translation: CLPRGAQQPYEQYF.

The J gene is TRBJ1-4, the V gene TRBV6-5, with D maybe TRBD1 (5 bases). Between the trimmed V and J ends, which lost 6 bases and 7 bases, there was a span of 18 bases. The CDR3 length is 15 residues. Per the germline V gene, CDR1 is MNHEY and CDR2 is SVGAGI. CDR3 sequence reads: CASSPGEGLSEKLFF. CDR3 DNA sequence: TGTGCCAGCAGCCCCGGCGAGGGGTTATCTGAAAAACTGTTTTTT.

V is TRBV9 and J is TRBJ2-1, with TRBD2 matching over 11 bases. V dropped 0 bases and J dropped 9; count of bases not matched to a gene: 5. This CDR3 comprises 15 residues. Germline V lookup: CDR1 SGDLS, CDR2 YYNGEE. The CDR3 region is CASSVGLAGGTEQFF. In DNA, the CDR3 is TGTGCCAGCAGCGTAGGGCTAGCGGGAGGCACTGAGCAGTTCTTC.

The chain joins TRBV6-1 to TRBJ2-4; 9 nucleotides line up with TRBD2. V was pared by 3 bases and J by 7 bases, with 10 bases of the junction left unmatched. Germline CDR1 MNHNS, CDR2 SASEGT. This CDR3 is 16 amino acids long. CDR3 sequence: CASSEDCSGSRNIQYF. The CDR3, as DNA: TGTGCCAGCAGTGAGGATTGTAGCGGGAGCCGGAACATTCAGTACTTC.

This rearrangement joins TRBV20-1 to TRBJ2-1; weak D call: TRBD2 (5 bases). The CDR3 consists of 17 residues. Trimming removed 1 base from V and 2 bases from J, with 18 bases in between. Germline CDR1 is DFQATT and CDR2 is SNEGSKA (reference sequence). CDR3 loop: CSARALFSGETYNEQFF. CDR3 DNA sequence: TGCAGTGCTAGAGCATTGTTTTCCGGGGAGACCTACAATGAGCAGTTCTTC.

This clonotype occurred a few times. This chain connects TRBV5-6 to TRBJ2-5, with TRBD1 identical over 8 bases. CDR1 is SGHDT and CDR2 is YYEEEE in the germline V gene. Trimming cost V 6 bases and J 2 bases; bases outside gene matches: 6. There are 14 residues in the CDR3. The CDR3 nucleotides read TGTGCCAGCACTCCTGACAGGGGACAAGAGACCCAGTACTTC. The encoded protein is CASTPDRGQETQYF.

Only a few counts were recorded for this clonotype. The rearrangement joins TRBV7-2 to TRBJ2-7; D possibly corresponds to TRBD1 (6 bases). CDR1 is SGHTA, CDR2 FQGNSA, per germline. This CDR3 is built from 15 residues. V lost 5 bases, J lost 3 bases, and 17 bases lay in between. For the CDR3, the DNA is TGTGCCAGCAGCCCACGGGACACCGGCCGCTACGAGCAGTACTTC. Translation gives CASSPRDTGRYEQYF.

This clonotype was seen only a few times. This sequence joins TRBV29-1 and TRBJ2-5, with D tentatively TRBD1 (5 bases). The DNA end is a closer match to TRBJ2-7, so the J assignment may be wrong. The CDR3 has 14 amino acids. Germline assignment: CDR1 SQVTM and CDR2 ANQGSEA. The CDR3 DNA reads as TGCAGCGTTGAAGTTTCAGGGTCTGGCTACGAGCAGTACTTC. Translating it yields CSVEVSGSGYEQYF.

The chain uses TRBV6-6 and TRBJ2-1, with a tentative D call TRBD2 (6 bases). Trimming removed 10 bases at V and 7 bases at J, with 17 bases between. The CDR3 is 13 amino acids. The germline CDR1 and CDR2 sequences are MNHNY and SVGAGI (reference sequence). For the CDR3, the DNA is TGTGCCAACAGCGGGTCGTTGGAAAATGAGCAGTTCTTC. Amino acids: CANSGSLENEQFF.

Details on this clonotype: The junction differs from germline at one of its ends, possibly a read error. The chain has TRBV28 and TRBJ1-2; TRBD1 is a possible D gene (6 bases). The CDR3 has 14 residues. CDR1 is MDHEN, CDR2 SYDVKM, per germline. CDR3 amino acids: CAGSFKGGGYGYTF. DNA for the CDR3: TGTGCCGGCAGTTTCAAGGGGGGGGGCTATGGCTACACCTTC.

This clonotype came up a few times. This chain links TRBV7-9 with TRBJ2-5; 7 bases match TRBD2. This CDR3 contains 16 residues. Germline V lookup: CDR1 SEHNR, CDR2 FQNEAQ (reference sequence). With V trimmed by 5 bases and J by 5 bases, 14 bases remained unmatched. The CDR3 here is CASSPRERGRDETQYF. CDR3 nucleotides: TGTGCCAGCAGCCCCCGCGAGCGGGGTAGAGACGAGACCCAGTACTTC.

This chain uses TRBV24-1 with TRBJ2-5, with TRBD2 as a possible D gene (5 bases). Germline-derived CDR1 and CDR2 are KGHDR and SFDVKD. The CDR3 sequence is 12 residues long. V lost 4 bases to trimming and J lost 5 bases, with 7 bases between them. CDR3 DNA sequence: TGTGCCACCAGTGACGAGGGCGAGACCCAGTACTTC. Translated: CATSDEGETQYF.